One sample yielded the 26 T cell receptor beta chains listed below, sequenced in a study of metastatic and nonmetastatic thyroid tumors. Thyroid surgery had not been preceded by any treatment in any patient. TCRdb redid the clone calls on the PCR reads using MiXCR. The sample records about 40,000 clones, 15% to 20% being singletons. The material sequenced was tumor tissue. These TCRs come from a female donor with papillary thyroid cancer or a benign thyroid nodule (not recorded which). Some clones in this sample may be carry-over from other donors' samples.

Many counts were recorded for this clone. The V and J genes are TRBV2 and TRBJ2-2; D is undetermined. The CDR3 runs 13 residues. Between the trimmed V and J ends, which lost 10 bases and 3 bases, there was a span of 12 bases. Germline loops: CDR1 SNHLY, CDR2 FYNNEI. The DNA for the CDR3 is TGTGCCACCGCGAAGGGCCACACCGGGGAGCTGTTTTTT. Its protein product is CATAKGHTGELFF.

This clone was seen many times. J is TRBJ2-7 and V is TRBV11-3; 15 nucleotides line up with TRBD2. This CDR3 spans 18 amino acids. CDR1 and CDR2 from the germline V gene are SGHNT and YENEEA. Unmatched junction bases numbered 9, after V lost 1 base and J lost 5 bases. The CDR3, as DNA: TGTGCCAGCAGCTTAGCTCTCGGGACTAGCGGGGGGTCGAACGAGCAGTACTTC. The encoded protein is CASSLALGTSGGSNEQYF.

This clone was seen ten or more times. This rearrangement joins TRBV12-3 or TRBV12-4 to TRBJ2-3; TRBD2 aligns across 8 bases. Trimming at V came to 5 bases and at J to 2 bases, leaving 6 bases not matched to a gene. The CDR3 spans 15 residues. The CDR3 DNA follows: TGTGCCAGCAGTAGGACTAGCAGAAACACAGATACGCAGTATTTT. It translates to CASSRTSRNTDTQYF.

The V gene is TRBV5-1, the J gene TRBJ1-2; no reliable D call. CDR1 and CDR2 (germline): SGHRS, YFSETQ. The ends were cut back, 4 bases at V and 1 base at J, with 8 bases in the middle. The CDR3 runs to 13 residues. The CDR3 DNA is TGCGCCAGCAGCACGTACAGTAACTATGGCTACACCTTC. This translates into CASSTYSNYGYTF.

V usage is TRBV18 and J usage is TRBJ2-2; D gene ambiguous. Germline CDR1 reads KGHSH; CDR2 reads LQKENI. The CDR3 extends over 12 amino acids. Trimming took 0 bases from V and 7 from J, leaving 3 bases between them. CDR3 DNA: TGTGCCAGCTCACCACCGTACGGGGAGCTGTTTTTT. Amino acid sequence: CASSPPYGELFF.

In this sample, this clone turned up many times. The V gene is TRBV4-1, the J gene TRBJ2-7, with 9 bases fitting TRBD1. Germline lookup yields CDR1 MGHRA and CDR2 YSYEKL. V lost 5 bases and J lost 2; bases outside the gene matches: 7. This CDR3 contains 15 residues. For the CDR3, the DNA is TGCGCCAGCAGCTGGGGGACAGGGAATACCTACGAGCAGTACTTC. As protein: CASSWGTGNTYEQYF.

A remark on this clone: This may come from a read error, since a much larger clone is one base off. For the CDR3, the DNA is TGTGCCAGCCCACCACAGCTACGGCAGGGGGCGGGTGATACGCAGTATTTT. Encoded protein: CASPPQLRQGAGDTQYF. The V and J genes are TRBV18 and TRBJ2-3; TRBD1 matches 8 bases. This CDR3 has 17 amino acids. Germline V gene data show CDR1 as KGHSH and CDR2 as LQKENI.

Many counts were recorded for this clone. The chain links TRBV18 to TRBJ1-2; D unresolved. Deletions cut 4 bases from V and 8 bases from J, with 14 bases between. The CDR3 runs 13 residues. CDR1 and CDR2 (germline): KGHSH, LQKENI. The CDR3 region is CASSLIEGRGYTF. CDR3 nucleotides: TGTGCCAGCTCACTCATAGAAGGGAGAGGCTACACCTTC.

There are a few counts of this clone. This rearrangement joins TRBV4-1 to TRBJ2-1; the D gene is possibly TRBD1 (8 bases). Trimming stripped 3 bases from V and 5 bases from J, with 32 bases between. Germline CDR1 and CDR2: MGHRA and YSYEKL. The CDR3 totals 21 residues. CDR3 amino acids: CASSHPGTGSRAGWSDNEQFF. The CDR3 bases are TGCGCCAGCAGCCATCCCGGGACAGGCTCTCGAGCGGGGTGGTCCGACAATGAGCAGTTCTTC.

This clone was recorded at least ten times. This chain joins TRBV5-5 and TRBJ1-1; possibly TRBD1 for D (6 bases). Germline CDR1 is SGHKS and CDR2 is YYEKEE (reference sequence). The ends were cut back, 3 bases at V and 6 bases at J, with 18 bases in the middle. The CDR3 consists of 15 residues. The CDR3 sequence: CASSWGGHRVPEAFF. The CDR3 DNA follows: TGTGCCAGCAGCTGGGGGGGGCATCGGGTGCCTGAAGCTTTCTTT.

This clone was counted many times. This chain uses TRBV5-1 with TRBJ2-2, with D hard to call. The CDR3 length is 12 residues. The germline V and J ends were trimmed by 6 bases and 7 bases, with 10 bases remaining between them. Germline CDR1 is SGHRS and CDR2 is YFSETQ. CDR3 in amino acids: CASKVRVGELFF. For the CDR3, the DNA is TGCGCCAGCAAGGTTCGAGTCGGGGAGCTGTTTTTT.

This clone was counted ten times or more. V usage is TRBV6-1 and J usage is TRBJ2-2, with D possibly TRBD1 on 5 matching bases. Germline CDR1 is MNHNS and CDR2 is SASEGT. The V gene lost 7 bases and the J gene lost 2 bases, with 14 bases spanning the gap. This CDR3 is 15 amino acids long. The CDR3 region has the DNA TGTGCCAGCACCCAATGGACACCAAACACCGGGGAGCTGTTTTTT. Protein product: CASTQWTPNTGELFF.

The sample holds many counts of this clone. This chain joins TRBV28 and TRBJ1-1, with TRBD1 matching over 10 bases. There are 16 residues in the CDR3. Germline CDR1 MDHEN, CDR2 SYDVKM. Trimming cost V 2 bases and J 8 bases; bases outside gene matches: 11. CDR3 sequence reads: CASSLRDRGIRGEAFF. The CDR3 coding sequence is TGTGCCAGCAGTTTACGGGACAGGGGAATCAGGGGAGAAGCTTTCTTT.

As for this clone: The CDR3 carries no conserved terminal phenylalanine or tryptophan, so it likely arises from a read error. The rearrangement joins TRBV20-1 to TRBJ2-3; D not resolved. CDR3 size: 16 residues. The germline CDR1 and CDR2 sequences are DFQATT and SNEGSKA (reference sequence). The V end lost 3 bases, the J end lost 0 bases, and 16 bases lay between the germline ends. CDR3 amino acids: CSASGCVASSTDTQYS. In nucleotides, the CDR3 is TGCAGTGCTAGCGGCTGTGTCGCGTCTAGCACAGATACGCAGTATTCT.

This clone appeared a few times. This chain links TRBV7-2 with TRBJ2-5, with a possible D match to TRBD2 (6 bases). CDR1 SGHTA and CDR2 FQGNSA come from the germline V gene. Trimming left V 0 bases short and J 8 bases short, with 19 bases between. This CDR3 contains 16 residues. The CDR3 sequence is CASSLAPTIGRDTQYF. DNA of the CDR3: TGTGCCAGCAGCTTAGCGCCGACTATCGGGCGGGATACCCAGTACTTC.

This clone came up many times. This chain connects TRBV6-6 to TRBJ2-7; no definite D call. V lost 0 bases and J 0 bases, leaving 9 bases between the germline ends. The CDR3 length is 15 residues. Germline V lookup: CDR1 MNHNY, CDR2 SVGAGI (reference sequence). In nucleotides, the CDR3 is TGTGCCAGCAGTTACTCGTCGGCGAGCTCCTACGAGCAGTACTTC. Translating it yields CASSYSSASSYEQYF.

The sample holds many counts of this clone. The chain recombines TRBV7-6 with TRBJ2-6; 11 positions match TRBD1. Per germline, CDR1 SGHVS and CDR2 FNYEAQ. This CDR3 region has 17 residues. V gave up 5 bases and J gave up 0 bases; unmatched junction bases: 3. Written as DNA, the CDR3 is TGTGCCAGCAGCGCCGGGACAGGGGGCTCTGGGGCCAACGTCCTGACTTTC. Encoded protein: CASSAGTGGSGANVLTF. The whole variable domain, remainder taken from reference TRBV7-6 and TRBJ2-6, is GAGVSQSPRYKVTKRGQDVALRCDPISGHVSLYWYRQALGQGPEFLTYFNYEAQQDKSGLPNDRFSAERPEGSISTLTIQRTEQRDSAMYRCASSAGTGGSGANVLTFGAGSRLTVL.

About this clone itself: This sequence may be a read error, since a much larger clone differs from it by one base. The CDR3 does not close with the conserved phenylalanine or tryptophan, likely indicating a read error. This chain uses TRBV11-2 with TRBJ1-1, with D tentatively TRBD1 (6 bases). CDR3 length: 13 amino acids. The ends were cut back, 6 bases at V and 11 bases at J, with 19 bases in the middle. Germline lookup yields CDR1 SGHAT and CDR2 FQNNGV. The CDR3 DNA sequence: TGTGCCAGCAGTAGACAGGTTCGGAGGTATGCTTTCTCT. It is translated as CASSRQVRRYAFS.

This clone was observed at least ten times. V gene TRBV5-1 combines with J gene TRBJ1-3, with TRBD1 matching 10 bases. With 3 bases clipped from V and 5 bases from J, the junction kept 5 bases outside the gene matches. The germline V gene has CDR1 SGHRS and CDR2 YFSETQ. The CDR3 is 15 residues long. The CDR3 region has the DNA TGCGCCAGCAGCTCCGGGACAGGGGTTAGAAACACCATATATTTT. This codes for CASSSGTGVRNTIYF. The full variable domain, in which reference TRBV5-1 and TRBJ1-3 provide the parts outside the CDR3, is KAGVTQTPRYLIKTRGQQVTLSCSPISGHRSVSWYQQTPGQGLQFLFEYFSETQRNKGNFPGRFSGRQFSNSRSEMNVSTLELGDSALYLCASSSGTGVRNTIYFGEGSWLTVV.

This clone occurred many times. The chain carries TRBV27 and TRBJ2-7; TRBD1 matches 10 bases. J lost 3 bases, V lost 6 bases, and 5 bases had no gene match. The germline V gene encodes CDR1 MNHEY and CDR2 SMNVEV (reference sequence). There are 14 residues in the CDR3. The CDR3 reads CASSTDRGFYEQYF. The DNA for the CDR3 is TGTGCCAGCAGCACGGACAGGGGGTTCTACGAGCAGTACTTC.

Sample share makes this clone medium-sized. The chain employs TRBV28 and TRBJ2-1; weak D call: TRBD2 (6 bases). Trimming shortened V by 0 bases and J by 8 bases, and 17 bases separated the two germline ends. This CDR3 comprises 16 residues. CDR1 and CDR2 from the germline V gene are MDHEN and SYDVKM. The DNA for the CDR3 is TGTGCCAGCAGTTTATGGGCCGCGGGGCCGGCGGATGAGCAGTTCTTC. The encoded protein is CASSLWAAGPADEQFF.

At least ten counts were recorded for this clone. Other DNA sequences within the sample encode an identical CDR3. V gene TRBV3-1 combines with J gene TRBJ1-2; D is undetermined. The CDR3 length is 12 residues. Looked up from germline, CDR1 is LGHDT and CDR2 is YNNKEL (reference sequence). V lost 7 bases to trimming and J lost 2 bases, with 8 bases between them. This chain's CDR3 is CASMGSNYGYTF. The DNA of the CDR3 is TGTGCCAGCATGGGGTCGAACTATGGCTACACCTTC.

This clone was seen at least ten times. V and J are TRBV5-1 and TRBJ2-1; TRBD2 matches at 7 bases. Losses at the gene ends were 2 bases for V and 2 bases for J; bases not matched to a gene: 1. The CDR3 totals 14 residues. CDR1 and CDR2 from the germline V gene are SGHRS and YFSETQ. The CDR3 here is CASSFSGAYNEQFF. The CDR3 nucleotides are TGCGCCAGCAGCTTCAGCGGGGCCTACAATGAGCAGTTCTTC.

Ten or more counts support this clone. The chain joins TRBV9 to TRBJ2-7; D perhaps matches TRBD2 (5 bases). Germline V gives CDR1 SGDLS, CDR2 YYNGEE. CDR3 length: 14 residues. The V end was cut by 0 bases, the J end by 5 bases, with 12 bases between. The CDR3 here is CASSVGTRSDEQYF. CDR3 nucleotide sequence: TGTGCCAGCAGCGTAGGAACTAGAAGCGACGAGCAGTACTTC.

CDR3 amino acids: CASSWGTGGWGNQPQHF. DNA for the CDR3: TGTGCCAGCAGCTGGGGAACAGGAGGCTGGGGCAATCAGCCCCAGCATTTT. This chain links TRBV7-6 with TRBJ1-5, with D perhaps matching TRBD1 (5 bases). Germline CDR1 SGHVS, CDR2 FNYEAQ. Deletions cut 4 bases from V and 2 bases from J, with 18 bases between. The CDR3 runs 17 residues. Filled out from reference TRBV7-6 and TRBJ1-5, the complete variable domain reads GAGVSQSPRYKVTKRGQDVALRCDPISGHVSLYWYRQALGQGPEFLTYFNYEAQQDKSGLPNDRFSAERPEGSISTLTIQRTEQRDSAMYRCASSWGTGGWGNQPQHFGDGTRLSIL.

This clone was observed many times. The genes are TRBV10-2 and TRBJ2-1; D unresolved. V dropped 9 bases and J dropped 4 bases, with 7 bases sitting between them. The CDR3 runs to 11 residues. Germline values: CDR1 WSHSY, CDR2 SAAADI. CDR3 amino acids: CASNSYNEQFF. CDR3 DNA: TGCGCCAGTAACTCTTACAATGAGCAGTTCTTC.